These 14 T cell receptor beta chains were sequenced from one sample in a study of shared T cell receptors in the human thymus (dated by TCRdb to the early 2020s). The library was obtained by the immunoSEQ multiplex PCR assay. TCRdb stores this immuneACCESS table with in-frame sequences only. Part of the clones is absent; in the studies checked, under half of the shortfall reflects unresolved V genes, and no reason is known for the rest. The sample table holds about 660,000 clones, of which more than 70% were seen once. The ten largest make up just under 0.0095% of the sample. This sample was shared with a second study, whose subject was human thymus T cells.

Source material: thymocytes. These receptor sequences come from a boy in the first two years of life with a congenital heart defect. Donor details come from another sample of the same person, matched by shared clones.

The chain uses TRBV18 and TRBJ1-2; 7 nucleotides align to TRBD1. With V trimmed by 3 bases and J by 0 bases, 7 bases remained unmatched. The CDR3 loop spans 16 amino acids. Germline loops: CDR1 KGHSH, CDR2 LQKENI. CDR3 sequence (DNA): TGTGCCAGCTCACCTCGACAGGGCCAAACTAACTATGGCTACACCTTC. This sequence encodes CASSPRQGQTNYGYTF.

The chain employs TRBV10-3 and TRBJ1-5; D gene uncertain. V lost 8 bases to trimming and J lost 7 bases, with 15 bases between them. The CDR3 runs 13 residues. CDR1 and CDR2 (germline): ENHRY, SYGVKD. The CDR3 spells CAIPYSLLQPQHF. CDR3 nucleotide sequence: TGTGCCATCCCCTATTCACTACTCCAGCCCCAGCATTTT.

This clone was detected a few times. Here the CDR3 DNA reads TGCGCCAGCCAAGCAGGGAATTCACCCCTCCACTTT. Translation gives CASQAGNSPLHF. This sequence joins TRBV4-3 and TRBJ1-6; D possibly corresponds to TRBD1 (5 bases). Germline CDR1 is LGHNA and CDR2 is YSLEER. This CDR3 region has 12 residues. V was trimmed by 8 bases and J by 7 bases, leaving 9 bases between them.

The rearrangement links TRBV29-1 to TRBJ2-3; TRBD1 aligns across 8 bases. J was trimmed by 0 bases and V by 1 base; bases with no gene match: 9. The CDR3 length is 17 residues. Germline V gives CDR1 SQVTM, CDR2 ANQGSEA. CDR3 coding DNA: TGCAGCGTTGAAGCAGGGGGCGGTATACCTAGCACAGATACGCAGTATTTT. As protein: CSVEAGGGIPSTDTQYF.

The chain employs TRBV5-4 and TRBJ1-1; 8 positions match TRBD1. Germline CDR1 reads SGHNT; CDR2 reads YYREEE (reference sequence). The CDR3 spans 16 residues. Trimming cost V 1 base and J 3 bases; bases outside gene matches: 8. In DNA, the CDR3 is TGTGCCAGCAGCTTGCCAGGGGGCCCGATAGACACTGAAGCTTTCTTT. It yields the protein CASSLPGGPIDTEAFF.

Notes on this clone: Other DNA sequences in this specimen translate into the identical CDR3. V usage is TRBV9 and J usage is TRBJ2-5, with D uncertain. The V gene's germline CDR1 is SGDLS and CDR2 YYNGEE. V was pared by 0 bases and J by 5 bases, with 8 bases between. This CDR3 contains 13 residues. Here the CDR3 DNA reads TGTGCCAGCAGCGTAGCTACCGGGGAGACCCAGTACTTC. It codes for CASSVATGETQYF. The full variable domain, with the rest looked up from reference TRBV9 and TRBJ2-5, is DSGVTQTPKHLITATGQRVTLRCSPRSGDLSVYWYQQSLDQGLQFLIQYYNGEERAKGNILERFSAQQFPDLHSELNLSSLELGDSALYFCASSVATGETQYFGPGTRLLVL.

The chain joins TRBV4-3 to TRBJ2-3; no definite D call. V was trimmed by 1 base and J by 6 bases, leaving 8 bases between them. The CDR3 runs to 13 residues. Germline V gene lookup returns CDR1 LGHNA and CDR2 YSLEER. The CDR3 region is CASSQGRGDTQYF. CDR3 sequence (DNA): TGCGCCAGCAGCCAAGGGAGAGGCGATACGCAGTATTTT.

CDR3 nucleotides: TGTGCCAGCAGAGGGGGACAACTCTTACTCAGAGCTTTCTTT. Amino acids: CASRGGQLLLRAFF. The rearrangement links TRBV25-1 to TRBJ1-1; maybe TRBD1 (6 bases). Germline CDR1 reads MGHDK; CDR2 reads SYGVNS. The V and J ends lost 6 bases and 10 bases respectively, with 21 bases between them. The length of the CDR3 is 14 residues.

The chain has TRBV28 and TRBJ1-2; 8 bases are a match to TRBD1. V lost 5 bases, J lost 4 bases, and 18 bases stayed unmatched. Germline CDR1 is MDHEN and CDR2 is SYDVKM. The CDR3 is made up of 18 amino acids. CDR3 nucleotides: TGTGCCAGCAGTCGCATCCCGGACAGGGTCGAGAGTGGCTATGGCTACACCTTC. Its protein is CASSRIPDRVESGYGYTF.

In this sample, this clone turned up a few times. V and J are TRBV12-5 and TRBJ1-3, with 9 bases matching TRBD1. Germline-derived CDR1 and CDR2 are LGHNT and FRNRAP. This CDR3 is built from 15 residues. V was pared by 3 bases and J by 4 bases, with 4 bases of the junction left unmatched. The CDR3 DNA follows: TGTGCTAGTGGTTTACAGGGGGCAGGGGGAAACACCATATATTTT. Translation gives CASGLQGAGGNTIYF.

This clone has only one observation. The chain uses TRBV10-3 and TRBJ2-1; 9 bases match TRBD1. Germline V lookup: CDR1 ENHRY, CDR2 SYGVKD. V shed 2 bases and J 3 bases; nucleotides not matched to a gene: 2. The CDR3 covers 15 residues. The CDR3 sequence is CAISEKGQGYNEQFF. The CDR3, as DNA: TGTGCCATCAGTGAGAAGGGACAGGGCTACAATGAGCAGTTCTTC.

The chain carries TRBV2 and TRBJ2-4; D remains unclear. Trimming took 7 bases from V and 1 from J, leaving 5 bases between them. Germline assignment: CDR1 SNHLY and CDR2 FYNNEI. The CDR3 is 12 amino acids. The CDR3 spells CASKLAKNIQYF. The DNA of the CDR3 is TGTGCCAGCAAACTGGCCAAAAACATTCAGTACTTC. The full variable domain, with the rest looked up from reference TRBV2 and TRBJ2-4, is EPEVTQTPSHQVTQMGQEVILRCVPISNHLYFYWYRQILGQKVEFLVSFYNNEISEKSEIFDDQFSVERPDGSNFTLKIRSTKLEDSAMYFCASKLAKNIQYFGAGTRLSVL.

This clone was counted between two and nine times. This rearrangement joins TRBV4-3 to TRBJ2-7, with TRBD1 matching 8 bases. V dropped 1 base and J dropped 2; count of bases not matched to a gene: 7. Germline CDR1 and CDR2: LGHNA and YSLEER. The CDR3 extends over 16 amino acids. DNA of the CDR3: TGCGCCAGCAGCCAAGCCCCGACAGGGGCAGCCTACGAGCAGTACTTC. This gives the protein CASSQAPTGAAYEQYF.

The chain recombines TRBV27 with TRBJ1-4; 7 nucleotides match TRBD1. Trimming cost V 1 base and J 4 bases; bases outside gene matches: 9. Germline V gene lookup returns CDR1 MNHEY and CDR2 SMNVEV (reference sequence). The CDR3 runs to 17 residues. The CDR3 region is CASSLLGSDRVNEKLFF. Written as DNA, the CDR3 is TGTGCCAGCAGTTTATTGGGTTCCGACAGGGTTAATGAAAAACTGTTTTTT.